This section outlines one TCR beta chain sequence together with its context. One Seattle source followed patients from active infection through their disease course. From germline, CDR1 is SGHDT and CDR2 YYEEEE. This CDR3 contains 13 residues. J gave up 4 bases and V 4 bases, and 4 bases lay outside the gene matches. The data originate from a study of blood T cell repertoires in COVID-19. Study summary: From T cells, B-cell-depleted T cells, or PBMCs came the material, which was cDNA or gDNA.

The method was immunoSEQ multiplex PCR; TCRdb's version includes in-frame clones alone and lacks a portion of them. The profile covers approximately 300,000 clones, with about 90% appearing a single time and about 2% taken by the ten largest. The specimen was peripheral blood. This clonotype was obtained from a woman in her twenties or thirties with COVID-19, enrolled during active disease. V is TRBV5-6 and J is TRBJ2-5; 7 bases match TRBD1. This CDR3 is CASSNTGVETQYF. In nucleotides, the CDR3 is TGTGCCAGCAGCAATACAGGGGTAGAGACCCAGTACTTC.